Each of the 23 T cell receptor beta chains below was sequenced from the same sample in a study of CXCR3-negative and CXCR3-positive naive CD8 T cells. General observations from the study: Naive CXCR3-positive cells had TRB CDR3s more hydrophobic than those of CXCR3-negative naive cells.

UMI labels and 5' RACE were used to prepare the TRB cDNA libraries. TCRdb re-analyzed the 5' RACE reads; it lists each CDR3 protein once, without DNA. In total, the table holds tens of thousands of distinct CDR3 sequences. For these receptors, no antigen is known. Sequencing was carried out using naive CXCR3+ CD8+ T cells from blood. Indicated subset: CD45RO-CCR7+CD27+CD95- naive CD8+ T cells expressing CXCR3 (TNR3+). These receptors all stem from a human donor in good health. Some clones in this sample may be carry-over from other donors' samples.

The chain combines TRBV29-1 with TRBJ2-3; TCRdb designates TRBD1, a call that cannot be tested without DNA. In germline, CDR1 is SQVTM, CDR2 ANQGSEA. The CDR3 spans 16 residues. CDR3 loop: CSVEGTVYFGTDTQYF.

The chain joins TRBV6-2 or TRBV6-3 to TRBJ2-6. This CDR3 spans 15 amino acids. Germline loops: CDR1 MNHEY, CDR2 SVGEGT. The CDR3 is CASSKEGSGANVLTF.

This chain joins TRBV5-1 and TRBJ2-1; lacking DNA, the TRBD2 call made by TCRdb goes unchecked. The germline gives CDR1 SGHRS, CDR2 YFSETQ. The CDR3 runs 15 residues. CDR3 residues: CASSPLDSSYNEQFF.

The CDR3 is CASSQEVLTYEQYF. The genes are TRBV4-3 and TRBJ2-7. CDR1 is LGHNA and CDR2 is YSLEER in the germline V gene. The CDR3 is made up of 14 amino acids.

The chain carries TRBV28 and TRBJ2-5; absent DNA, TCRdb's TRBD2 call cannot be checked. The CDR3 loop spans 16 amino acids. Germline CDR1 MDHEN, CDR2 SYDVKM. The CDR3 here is CASSLTGAQSQETQYF.

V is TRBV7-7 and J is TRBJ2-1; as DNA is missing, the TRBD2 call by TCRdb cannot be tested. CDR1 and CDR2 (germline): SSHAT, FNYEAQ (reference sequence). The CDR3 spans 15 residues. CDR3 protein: CASSSLAGGGNEQFF.

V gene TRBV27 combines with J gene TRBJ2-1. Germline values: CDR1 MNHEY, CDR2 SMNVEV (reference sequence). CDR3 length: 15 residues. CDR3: CASSLATSAYNEQFF.

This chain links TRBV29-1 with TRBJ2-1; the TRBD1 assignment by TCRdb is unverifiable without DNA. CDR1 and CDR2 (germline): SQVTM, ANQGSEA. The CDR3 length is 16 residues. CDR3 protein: CSVEDQKGWTYNEQFF.

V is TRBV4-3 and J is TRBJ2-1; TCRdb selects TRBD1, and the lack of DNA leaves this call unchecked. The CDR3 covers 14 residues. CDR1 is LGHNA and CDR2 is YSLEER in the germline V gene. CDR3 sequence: CASSHSGGYSEQFF.

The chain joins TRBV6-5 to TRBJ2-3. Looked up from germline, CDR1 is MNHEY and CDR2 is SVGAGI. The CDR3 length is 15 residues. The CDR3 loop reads CASSYSRGSTDTQYF.

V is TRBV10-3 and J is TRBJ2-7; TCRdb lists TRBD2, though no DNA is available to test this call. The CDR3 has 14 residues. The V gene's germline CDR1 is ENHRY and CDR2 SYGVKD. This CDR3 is CAISELPQSYEQYF.

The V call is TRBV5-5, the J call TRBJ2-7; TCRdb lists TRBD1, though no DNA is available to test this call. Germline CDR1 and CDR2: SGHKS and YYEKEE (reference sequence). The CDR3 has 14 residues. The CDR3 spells CASSFWGRSYEQYF.

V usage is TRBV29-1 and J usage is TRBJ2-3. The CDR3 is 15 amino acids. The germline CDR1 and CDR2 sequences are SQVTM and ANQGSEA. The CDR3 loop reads CSVEDPSDGTDTQYF.

CDR3 in amino acids: CSARDDLLPVQNIQYF. The J gene is TRBJ2-4, the V gene TRBV20-1; TCRdb proposes TRBD1, but this gene call is untestable without DNA. Germline loops: CDR1 DFQATT, CDR2 SNEGSKA (reference sequence). This CDR3 is 16 amino acids long.

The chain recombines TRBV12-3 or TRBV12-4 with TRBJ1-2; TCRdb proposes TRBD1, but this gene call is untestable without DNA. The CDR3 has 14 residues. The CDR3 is CASSHRAGGYGYTF.

The CDR3 loop reads CSARDLTTDTQYF. The chain is built from TRBV20-1 and TRBJ2-3. The CDR3 has 13 amino acids. CDR1 is DFQATT, CDR2 SNEGSKA, per germline (reference sequence).

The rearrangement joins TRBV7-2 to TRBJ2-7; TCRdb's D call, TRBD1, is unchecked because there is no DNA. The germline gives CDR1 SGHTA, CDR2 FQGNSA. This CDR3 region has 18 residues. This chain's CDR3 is CASSFSGTAGTISYEQYF.

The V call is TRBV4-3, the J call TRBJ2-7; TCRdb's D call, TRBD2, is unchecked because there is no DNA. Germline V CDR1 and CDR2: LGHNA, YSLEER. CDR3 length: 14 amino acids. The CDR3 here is CASSQDRGGYAQYF.

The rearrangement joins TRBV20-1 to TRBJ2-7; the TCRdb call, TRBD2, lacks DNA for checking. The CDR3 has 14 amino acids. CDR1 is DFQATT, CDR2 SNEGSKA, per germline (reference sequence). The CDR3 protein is CSATPREAPYEQYF.

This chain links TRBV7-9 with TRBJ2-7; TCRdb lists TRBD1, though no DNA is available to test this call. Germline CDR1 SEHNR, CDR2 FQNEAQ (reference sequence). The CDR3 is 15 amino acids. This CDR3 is CASSAGAGPSYEQYF.

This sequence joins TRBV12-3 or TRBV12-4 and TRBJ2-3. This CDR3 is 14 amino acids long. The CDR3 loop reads CASSFDGDPDTQYF.

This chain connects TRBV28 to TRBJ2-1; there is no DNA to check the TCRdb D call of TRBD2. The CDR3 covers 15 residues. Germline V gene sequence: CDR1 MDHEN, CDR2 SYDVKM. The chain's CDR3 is CASSYRLAGSNEQFF.

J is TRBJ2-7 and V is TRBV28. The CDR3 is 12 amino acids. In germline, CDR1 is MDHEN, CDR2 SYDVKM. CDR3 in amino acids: CASRSYSYEQYF.